This T cell receptor (beta chain) emerged from a study of T cell changes during pregnancy in multiple sclerosis. Sequencing was performed with immunoSEQ multiplex PCR; in TCRdb, only in-frame clones are kept and a portion is missing. The sample lists just under 65,000 clones; 91% were seen once. V was pared by 4 bases and J by 1 base, with 11 bases between. CDR1 is SGHDT, CDR2 YYEEEE, per germline. The CDR3 has 14 residues. The sequence came from a female donor in good health, enrolled as a control in a pregnancy study. V is TRBV5-6 and J is TRBJ1-1; D might be TRBD1 (5 bases). The material was peripheral blood, obtained after pregnancy. CDR3 region: CASSGGTRNTEAFF. CDR3 sequence (DNA): TGTGCCAGCAGCGGAGGGACGAGGAACACTGAAGCTTTCTTT.